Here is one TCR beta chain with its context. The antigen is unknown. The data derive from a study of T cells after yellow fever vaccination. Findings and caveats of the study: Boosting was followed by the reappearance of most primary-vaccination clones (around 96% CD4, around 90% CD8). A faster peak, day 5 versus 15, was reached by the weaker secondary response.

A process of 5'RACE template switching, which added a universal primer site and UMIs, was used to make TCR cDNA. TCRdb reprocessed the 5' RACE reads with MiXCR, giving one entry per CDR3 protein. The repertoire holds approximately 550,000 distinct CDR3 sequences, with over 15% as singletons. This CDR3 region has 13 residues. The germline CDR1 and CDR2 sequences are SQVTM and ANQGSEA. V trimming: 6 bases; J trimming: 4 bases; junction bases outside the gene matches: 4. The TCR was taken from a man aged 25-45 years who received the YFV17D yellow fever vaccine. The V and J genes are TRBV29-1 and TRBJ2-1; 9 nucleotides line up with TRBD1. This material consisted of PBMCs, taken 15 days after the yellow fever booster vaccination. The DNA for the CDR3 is TGCAGCGTCACAGGGGGCTTTTACAATGAGCAGTTCTTC. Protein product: CSVTGGFYNEQFF.